These T cell receptor beta chains were read from a single sample in a study of Tregs in tolerant kidney transplant recipients. Clones were read by immunoSEQ multiplex PCR, and TCRdb kept only the in-frame ones, dropping some. The table shows 46,000 or so clones, with roughly nine tenths occurring only once. The sample was Tregs from blood. The source of these receptors is a human donor in good health. Each CDR3 is given without its conserved first and last residue. A row's size may be missing; if present it is once, few, many or a size class.

j_gene: TRBJ1-3
abundance: .
v_gene: TRBV29-1
CDR3aa: SVAQESSGNTIY

j_gene: TRBJ2-7
abundance: once
v_gene: TRBV10-3
CDR3aa: AISDWGQPYEQY

j_gene: TRBJ1-1
abundance: .
v_gene: TRBV5-1
CDR3aa: ASSSQEAEAF

j_gene: TRBJ2-3
abundance: few
v_gene: TRBV11-3
CDR3aa: ASSLGRESHLY

j_gene: TRBJ2-7
abundance: .
v_gene: TRBV5-4
CDR3aa: ASSLKTGAYEQY

j_gene: TRBJ2-1
abundance: .
v_gene: TRBV5-4
CDR3aa: ASSLETSGSPYNEQF

j_gene: TRBJ1-2
abundance: .
v_gene: TRBV4-1
CDR3aa: ASSHLGTKVFSGYT

j_gene: TRBJ1-2
abundance: .
v_gene: TRBV23-1
CDR3aa: ASRLAGGAGTYGYT

j_gene: TRBJ2-2
abundance: .
v_gene: TRBV14
CDR3aa: ASSQGRLTGELF

j_gene: TRBJ2-3
abundance: .
v_gene: TRBV7-9
CDR3aa: ASSWTSGVTDTQY

j_gene: TRBJ2-1
abundance: .
v_gene: TRBV4-1
CDR3aa: ASSQLYYNEQF

j_gene: TRBJ1-4
abundance: .
v_gene: TRBV6-5
CDR3aa: ASSRRQGNEKLF

j_gene: TRBJ2-7
abundance: .
v_gene: TRBV9
CDR3aa: ASSPGSGDAYEQY

j_gene: TRBJ2-6
abundance: .
v_gene: TRBV13
CDR3aa: ASSSVSGANVLT

j_gene: TRBJ2-7
abundance: .
v_gene: TRBV6-1
CDR3aa: ASSGPWEQY

j_gene: TRBJ1-3
abundance: few
v_gene: TRBV6-5
CDR3aa: ASRTSWVSGNTIY

j_gene: TRBJ1-1
abundance: few
v_gene: TRBV5-8
CDR3aa: ASSPDRGSGTEAF

j_gene: TRBJ1-3
abundance: .
v_gene: TRBV25-1
CDR3aa: ASGGLWSPRSGNTIY

j_gene: TRBJ2-2
abundance: .
v_gene: TRBV5-1
CDR3aa: ASSLWLLNTGELF

j_gene: TRBJ2-7
abundance: .
v_gene: TRBV6-1
CDR3aa: ASSYLTYEQY